This T cell receptor (beta chain) came from a study of blood T cell repertoires in COVID-19. Study-wide background: Researchers got acute and convalescent COVID-19 samples from the United States, Italy and Spain. T cells, B-cell-depleted T cells, or PBMCs provided the cDNA or gDNA that served as material.

Germline CDR1 is SNHLY and CDR2 is FYNNEI. Between the trimmed V and J ends, which lost 7 bases and 1 base, there was a span of 15 bases. This CDR3 is built from 15 residues. Method: immunoSEQ multiplex PCR; TCRdb's copy keeps in-frame clones and lacks some. The sample records about 29,000 clones, around 87% being singletons. This chain joins TRBV2 and TRBJ2-3, with D maybe TRBD1 (6 bases). Material for sequencing was peripheral blood. This receptor was taken from a man older than 75 with acute or convalescent COVID-19. The DNA for the CDR3 is TGTGCCAGCACCCAGGGGACCCTCGGCACAGATACGCAGTATTTT. Translating it yields CASTQGTLGTDTQYF.